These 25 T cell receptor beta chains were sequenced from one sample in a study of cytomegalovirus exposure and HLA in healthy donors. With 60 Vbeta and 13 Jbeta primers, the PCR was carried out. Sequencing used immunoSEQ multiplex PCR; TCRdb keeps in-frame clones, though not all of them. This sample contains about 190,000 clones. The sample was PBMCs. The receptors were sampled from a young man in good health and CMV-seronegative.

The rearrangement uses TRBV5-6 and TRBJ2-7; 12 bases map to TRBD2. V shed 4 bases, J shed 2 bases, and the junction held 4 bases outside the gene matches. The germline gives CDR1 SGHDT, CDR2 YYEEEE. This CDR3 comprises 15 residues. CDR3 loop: CASSPRTSGAYEQYF. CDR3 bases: TGTGCCAGCAGCCCGAGGACTAGCGGGGCCTACGAGCAGTACTTC.

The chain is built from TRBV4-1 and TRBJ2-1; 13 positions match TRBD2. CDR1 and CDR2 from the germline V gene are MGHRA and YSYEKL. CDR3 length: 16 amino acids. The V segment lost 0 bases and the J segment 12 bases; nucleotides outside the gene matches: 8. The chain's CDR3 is CASSQDTGTSGVLQFF. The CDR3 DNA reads TGCGCCAGCAGCCAAGATACCGGGACTAGCGGGGTGTTGCAGTTCTTC.

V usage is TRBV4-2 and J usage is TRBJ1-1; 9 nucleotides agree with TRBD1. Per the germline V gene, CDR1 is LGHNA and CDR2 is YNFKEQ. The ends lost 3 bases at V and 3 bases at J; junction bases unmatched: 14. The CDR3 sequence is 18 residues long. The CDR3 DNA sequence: TGTGCCAGCAGCCAGCGCCGGGACAGGGCCACAAAAGACACTGAAGCTTTCTTT. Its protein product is CASSQRRDRATKDTEAFF.

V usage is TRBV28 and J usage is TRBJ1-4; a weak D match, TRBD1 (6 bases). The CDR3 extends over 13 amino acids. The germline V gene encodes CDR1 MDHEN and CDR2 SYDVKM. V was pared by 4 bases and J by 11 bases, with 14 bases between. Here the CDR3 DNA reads TGTGCCAGCAGTTGGAAAAACAGGGATAAACTGTTTTTT. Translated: CASSWKNRDKLFF.

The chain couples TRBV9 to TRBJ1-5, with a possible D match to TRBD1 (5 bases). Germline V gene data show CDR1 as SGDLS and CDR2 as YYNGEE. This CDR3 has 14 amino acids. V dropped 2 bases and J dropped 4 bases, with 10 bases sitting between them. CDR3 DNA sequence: TGTGCCAGCAGCGTCTCCGGGACTAATCAGCCCCAGCATTTT. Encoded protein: CASSVSGTNQPQHF.

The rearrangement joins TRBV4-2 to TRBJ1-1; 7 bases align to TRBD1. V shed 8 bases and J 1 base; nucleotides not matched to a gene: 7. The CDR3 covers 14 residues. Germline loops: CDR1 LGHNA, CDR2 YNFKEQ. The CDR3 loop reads CASGTEQTNTEAFF. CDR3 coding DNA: TGTGCCAGCGGGACAGAGCAGACGAACACTGAAGCTTTCTTT.

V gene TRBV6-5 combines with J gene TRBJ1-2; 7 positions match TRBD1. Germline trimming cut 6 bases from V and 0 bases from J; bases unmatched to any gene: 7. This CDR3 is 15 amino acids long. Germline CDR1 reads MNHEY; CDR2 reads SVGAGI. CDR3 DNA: TGTGCCAGCAGCAGCCCGGGACAGACTAACTATGGCTACACCTTC. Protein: CASSSPGQTNYGYTF.

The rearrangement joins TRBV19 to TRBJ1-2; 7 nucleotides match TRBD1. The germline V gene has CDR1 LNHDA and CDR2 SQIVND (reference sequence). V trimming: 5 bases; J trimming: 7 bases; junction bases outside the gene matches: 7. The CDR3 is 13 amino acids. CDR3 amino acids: CASSSRDRSGYTF. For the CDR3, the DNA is TGTGCCAGTAGTTCCCGGGACAGAAGTGGCTACACCTTC.

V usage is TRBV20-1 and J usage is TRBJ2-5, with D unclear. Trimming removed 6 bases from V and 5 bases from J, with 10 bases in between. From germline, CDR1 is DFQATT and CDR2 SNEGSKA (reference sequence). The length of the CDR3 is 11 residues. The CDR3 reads CSAQRSETQYF. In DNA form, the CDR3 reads TGCAGTGCCCAGAGGAGCGAGACCCAGTACTTC.

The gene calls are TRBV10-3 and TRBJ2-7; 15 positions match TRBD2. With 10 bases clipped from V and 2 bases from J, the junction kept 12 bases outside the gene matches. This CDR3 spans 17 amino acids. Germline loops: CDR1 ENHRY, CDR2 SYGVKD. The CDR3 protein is CATNPGGLAGGPYEQYF. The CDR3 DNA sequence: TGTGCCACCAACCCTGGGGGACTAGCGGGAGGACCCTACGAGCAGTACTTC.

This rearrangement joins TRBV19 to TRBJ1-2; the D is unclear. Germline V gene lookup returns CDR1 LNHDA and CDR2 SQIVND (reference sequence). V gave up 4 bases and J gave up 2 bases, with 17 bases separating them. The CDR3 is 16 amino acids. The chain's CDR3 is CASSTSPLAGNYGYTF. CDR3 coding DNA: TGTGCCAGTAGTACTTCCCCTTTGGCGGGAAACTATGGCTACACCTTC.

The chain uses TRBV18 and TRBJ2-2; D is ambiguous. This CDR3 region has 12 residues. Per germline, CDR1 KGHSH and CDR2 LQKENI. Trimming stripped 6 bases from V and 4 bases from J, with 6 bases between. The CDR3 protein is CASSPTTGELFF. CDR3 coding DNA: TGTGCCAGCTCCCCTACCACCGGGGAGCTGTTTTTT.

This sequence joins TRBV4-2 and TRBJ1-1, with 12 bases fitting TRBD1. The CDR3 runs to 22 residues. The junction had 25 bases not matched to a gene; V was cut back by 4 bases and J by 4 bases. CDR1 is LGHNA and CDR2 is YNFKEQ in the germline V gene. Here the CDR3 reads CASSLTQLLPGQGASLRTEAFF. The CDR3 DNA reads TGTGCCAGCAGCCTCACTCAACTCCTTCCGGGACAGGGGGCCTCTTTACGCACTGAAGCTTTCTTT.

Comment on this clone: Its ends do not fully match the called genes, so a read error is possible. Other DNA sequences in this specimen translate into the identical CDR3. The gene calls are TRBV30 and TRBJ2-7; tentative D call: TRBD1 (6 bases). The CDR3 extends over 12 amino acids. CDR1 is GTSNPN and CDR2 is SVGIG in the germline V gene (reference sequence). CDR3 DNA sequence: TGCGCCTGGAGTCCCCACCGGGACACGGAGTACTTC. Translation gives CAWSPHRDTEYF.

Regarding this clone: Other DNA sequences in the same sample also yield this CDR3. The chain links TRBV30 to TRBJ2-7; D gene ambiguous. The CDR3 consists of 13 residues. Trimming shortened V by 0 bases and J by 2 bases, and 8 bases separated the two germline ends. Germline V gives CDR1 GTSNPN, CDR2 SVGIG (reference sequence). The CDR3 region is CAWSVGGAYEQYF. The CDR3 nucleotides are TGTGCCTGGAGTGTAGGCGGAGCCTACGAGCAGTACTTC.

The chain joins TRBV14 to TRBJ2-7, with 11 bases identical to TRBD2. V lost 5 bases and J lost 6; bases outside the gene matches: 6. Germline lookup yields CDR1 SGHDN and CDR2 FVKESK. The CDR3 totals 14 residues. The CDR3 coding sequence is TGTGCCAGCAGCGAGGGACTAGCGGTAACCGAGCAGTACTTC. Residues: CASSEGLAVTEQYF.

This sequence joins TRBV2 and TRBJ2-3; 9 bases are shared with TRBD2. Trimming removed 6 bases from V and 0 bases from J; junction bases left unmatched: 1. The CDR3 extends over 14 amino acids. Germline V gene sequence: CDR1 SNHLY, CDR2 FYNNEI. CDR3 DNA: TGTGCCAGCAGAGGACTAGCGAGCACAGATACGCAGTATTTT. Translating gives CASRGLASTDTQYF.

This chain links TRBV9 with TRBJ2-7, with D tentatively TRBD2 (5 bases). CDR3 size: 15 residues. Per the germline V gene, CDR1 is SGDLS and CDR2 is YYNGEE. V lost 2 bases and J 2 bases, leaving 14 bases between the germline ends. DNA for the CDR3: TGTGCCAGCAGCGTCGAGGGTAGTAGCACCTACGAGCAGTACTTC. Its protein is CASSVEGSSTYEQYF.

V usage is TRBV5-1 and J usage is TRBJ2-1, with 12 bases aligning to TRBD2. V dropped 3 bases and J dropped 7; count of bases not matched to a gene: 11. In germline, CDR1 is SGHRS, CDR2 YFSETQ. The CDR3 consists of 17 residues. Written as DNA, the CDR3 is TGCGCCAGCAGCTCCACTGCGGCGGGACTAGCGGGTAATGAGCAGTTCTTC. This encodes CASSSTAAGLAGNEQFF.

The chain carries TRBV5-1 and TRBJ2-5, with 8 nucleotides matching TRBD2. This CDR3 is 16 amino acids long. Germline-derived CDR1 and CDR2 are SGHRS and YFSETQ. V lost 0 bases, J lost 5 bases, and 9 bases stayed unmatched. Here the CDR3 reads CASSLAQRERRETQYF. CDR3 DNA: TGCGCCAGCAGCTTGGCCCAGCGGGAGAGACGGGAGACCCAGTACTTC.

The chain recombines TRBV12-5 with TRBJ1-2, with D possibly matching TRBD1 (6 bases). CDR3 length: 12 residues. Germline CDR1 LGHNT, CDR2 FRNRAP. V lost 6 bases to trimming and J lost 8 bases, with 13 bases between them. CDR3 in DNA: TGTGCTAGTGGAGCCGGGACACGGGGCTACACCTTC. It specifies CASGAGTRGYTF.

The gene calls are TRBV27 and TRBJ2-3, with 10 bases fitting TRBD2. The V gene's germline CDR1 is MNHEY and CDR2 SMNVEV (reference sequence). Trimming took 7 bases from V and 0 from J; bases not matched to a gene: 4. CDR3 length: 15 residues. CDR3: CASTRTSGSTDTQYF. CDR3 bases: TGTGCCAGCACCCGGACTAGCGGCAGCACAGATACGCAGTATTTT.

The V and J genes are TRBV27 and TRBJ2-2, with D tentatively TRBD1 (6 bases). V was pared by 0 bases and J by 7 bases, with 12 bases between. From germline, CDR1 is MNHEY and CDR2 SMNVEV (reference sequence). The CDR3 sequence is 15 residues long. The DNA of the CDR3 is TGTGCCAGCAGTTTATCGTGGCAGGGGAACGGGGAGCTGTTTTTT. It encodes CASSLSWQGNGELFF.

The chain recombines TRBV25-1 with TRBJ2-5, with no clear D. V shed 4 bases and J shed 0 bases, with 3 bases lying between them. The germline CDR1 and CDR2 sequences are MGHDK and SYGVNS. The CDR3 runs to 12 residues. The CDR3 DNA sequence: TGTGCCAGCAGTGCCTACCAAGAGACCCAGTACTTC. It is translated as CASSAYQETQYF.

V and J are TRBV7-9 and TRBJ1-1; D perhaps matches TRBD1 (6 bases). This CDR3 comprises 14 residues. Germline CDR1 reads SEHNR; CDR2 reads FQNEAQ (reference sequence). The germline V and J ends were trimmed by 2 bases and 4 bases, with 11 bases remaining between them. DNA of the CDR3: TGTGCCAGCAGCTTAACCGCAGGGGCCACTGAAGCTTTCTTT. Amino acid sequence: CASSLTAGATEAFF.